These 32 T cell receptor beta chains were sequenced from one sample in a study of blood T cell repertoires in COVID-19. The repertoire was sequenced with immunoSEQ multiplex PCR; TCRdb's copy has only in-frame clones and lacks some. Counted here are hundreds of thousands of clones, around nine tenths occurring once; the ten biggest clones make up 1.6%. Sequences were obtained from peripheral blood. The receptors originated from a woman in her sixties or seventies who had recovered from COVID-19.

This chain uses TRBV29-1 with TRBJ2-2; TRBD1 matches 7 bases. Trimming took 2 bases from V and 9 from J; bases not matched to a gene: 6. The CDR3 has 13 amino acids. Germline V gene data show CDR1 as SQVTM and CDR2 as ANQGSEA. CDR3 coding DNA: TGCAGCGTTGAACGACAGGGTAGCCGGGAGCTGTTTTTT. Encoded protein: CSVERQGSRELFF.

The chain couples TRBV11-1 to TRBJ1-4; D remains ambiguous. There are 14 residues in the CDR3. V was cut by 2 bases and J by 5 bases, with 9 bases left in between. Germline CDR1 SGHAT, CDR2 FQDESV (reference sequence). The CDR3 spells CASSLRGINEKLFF. The CDR3 coding sequence is TGTGCCAGCAGCTTAAGAGGGATCAATGAAAAACTGTTTTTT.

The chain carries TRBV2 and TRBJ2-5; 7 bases line up with TRBD1. V lost 6 bases, J lost 0 bases, and 4 bases stayed unmatched. Germline assignment: CDR1 SNHLY and CDR2 FYNNEI. This CDR3 has 14 residues. The CDR3 loop reads CASRDRSYQETQYF. The CDR3 DNA reads TGTGCCAGCAGGGACAGGTCGTACCAAGAGACCCAGTACTTC.

The chain has TRBV10-3 and TRBJ1-6; the match to TRBD1 covers 7 bases. The germline gives CDR1 ENHRY, CDR2 SYGVKD. This CDR3 comprises 13 residues. Losses at the gene ends were 11 bases for V and 5 bases for J; bases not matched to a gene: 6. CDR3: CAARGLDNSPLHF. The CDR3, as DNA: TGTGCCGCGAGGGGGCTGGATAATTCACCCCTCCACTTT.

V and J are TRBV19 and TRBJ1-5, with unresolved D. The CDR3 has 14 amino acids. CDR1 is LNHDA and CDR2 is SQIVND in the germline V gene (reference sequence). Trimming stripped 1 base from V and 5 bases from J, with 9 bases between. Here the CDR3 DNA reads TGTGCCAGTAGTATAGGTTCGGGGTATCAGCCCCAGCATTTT. Translated: CASSIGSGYQPQHF.

The V gene is TRBV4-1, the J gene TRBJ2-5; D might be TRBD1 (5 bases). Trimming shortened V by 1 base and J by 4 bases, and 13 bases separated the two germline ends. Germline V CDR1 and CDR2: MGHRA, YSYEKL. The CDR3 runs 15 residues. The chain's CDR3 is CASSQGTRDRETQYF. The CDR3 DNA sequence: TGCGCCAGCAGCCAAGGGACCAGGGATCGAGAGACCCAGTACTTC.

The chain links TRBV27 to TRBJ1-2, with TRBD1 matching over 8 bases. Germline CDR1 reads MNHEY; CDR2 reads SMNVEV (reference sequence). The CDR3 is made up of 17 amino acids. V gave up 3 bases and J gave up 1 base; unmatched junction bases: 10. CDR3 sequence reads: CASSLRAGGAHNYGYTF. DNA of the CDR3: TGTGCCAGCAGTTTGAGGGCAGGGGGCGCCCATAACTATGGCTACACCTTC.

The genes are TRBV7-3 and TRBJ1-1; a possible D gene is TRBD1 (6 bases). CDR1 and CDR2 from the germline V gene are SGHTA and FQGTGA. The CDR3 is made up of 15 amino acids. V shed 5 bases and J shed 4 bases, with 17 bases lying between them. The CDR3 bases are TGTGCCAGCAGCCCAAACAGGGCGAGGGGCACTGAAGCTTTCTTT. Protein: CASSPNRARGTEAFF.

This chain links TRBV5-8 with TRBJ2-5; TRBD1 agrees at 9 bases. The V gene end was trimmed by 5 bases and the J gene end by 5 bases; junction bases not matched to a gene: 7. The CDR3 totals 14 residues. Germline V gene data show CDR1 as SGHTS and CDR2 as YDEGEE. The CDR3 DNA reads TGTGCCAGCAGTCCTACAGGGGGCAGGGAGACCCAGTACTTC. It specifies CASSPTGGRETQYF.

The chain combines TRBV20-1 with TRBJ2-5; D is ambiguous. Between the trimmed V and J ends, which lost 3 bases and 3 bases, there was a span of 8 bases. Germline V gene lookup returns CDR1 DFQATT and CDR2 SNEGSKA (reference sequence). The CDR3 contains 12 residues. The CDR3 loop reads CSASTQEETQYF. The CDR3 region has the DNA TGCAGTGCTAGTACCCAGGAAGAGACCCAGTACTTC.

CDR3 bases: TGTGCCAGCAGCACCCCGGGGAATGAGCAGTTCTTC. Its translation is CASSTPGNEQFF. The chain recombines TRBV7-3 with TRBJ2-1, with D possibly matching TRBD2 (5 bases). Germline CDR1 and CDR2: SGHTA and FQGTGA. Trimming left V 5 bases short and J 7 bases short, with 9 bases between. This CDR3 has 12 residues.

This clone has more than one count but fewer than ten. The chain links TRBV5-1 to TRBJ1-5; D gene ambiguous. V was shortened by 0 bases and J by 5 bases, with 9 bases between the two germline ends. Germline CDR1 SGHRS, CDR2 YFSETQ. The CDR3 is 14 residues long. CDR3 region: CASSLGGGDQPQHF. Here the CDR3 DNA reads TGCGCCAGCAGCTTGGGTGGCGGCGATCAGCCCCAGCATTTT.

The chain couples TRBV11-3 to TRBJ2-7; 7 bases match TRBD2. J was trimmed by 2 bases and V by 1 base; bases with no gene match: 5. Germline CDR1 and CDR2: SGHNT and YENEEA. The CDR3 has 15 residues. CDR3 loop: CASSLGAGETYEQYF. The DNA of the CDR3 is TGTGCCAGCAGCTTAGGGGCGGGAGAGACCTACGAGCAGTACTTC.

The chain combines TRBV5-1 with TRBJ2-3, with TRBD1 matching over 7 bases. The germline V gene has CDR1 SGHRS and CDR2 YFSETQ. There are 16 residues in the CDR3. The J segment lost 0 bases and the V segment lost 3 bases, leaving 7 bases of the junction unmatched. In nucleotides, the CDR3 is TGCGCCAGCAGCTGGGTTGGACAGGCTAGCACAGATACGCAGTATTTT. It is translated as CASSWVGQASTDTQYF.

The chain uses TRBV15 and TRBJ1-2; no firm D call. This CDR3 contains 13 residues. Trimming cost V 1 base and J 7 bases, with 10 bases left between them. Germline values: CDR1 LNHNV, CDR2 YYDKDF (reference sequence). CDR3 region: CATSRGELFGYTF. The DNA of the CDR3 is TGTGCCACCAGCAGAGGGGAGCTCTTTGGCTACACCTTC.

The J gene is TRBJ2-3, the V gene TRBV2; the D gene is possibly TRBD2 (5 bases). V was cut by 8 bases and J by 4 bases, with 16 bases left in between. CDR3 length: 14 residues. Germline V gene data show CDR1 as SNHLY and CDR2 as FYNNEI. The CDR3 DNA follows: TGTGCCAGCTCCCTTGAGGAGGCCGCAGATACGCAGTATTTT. Translation gives CASSLEEAADTQYF.

This chain connects TRBV2 to TRBJ2-2; TRBD2 might be the D (6 bases). The CDR3 has 15 amino acids. With 4 bases removed from V and 3 bases from J, the gap between germline ends came to 12 bases. The germline gives CDR1 SNHLY, CDR2 FYNNEI. Here the CDR3 reads CASSVDGGDTGELFF. CDR3 DNA: TGTGCCAGCAGTGTGGATGGAGGGGACACCGGGGAGCTGTTTTTT.

The chain couples TRBV27 to TRBJ2-1; possibly TRBD1 for D (6 bases). This CDR3 is built from 16 residues. Per the germline V gene, CDR1 is MNHEY and CDR2 is SMNVEV (reference sequence). Trimming shortened V by 6 bases and J by 5 bases, and 20 bases separated the two germline ends. The CDR3 reads CASSETTGYGDNEQFF. Written as DNA, the CDR3 is TGTGCCAGCAGCGAGACGACAGGCTATGGGGACAATGAGCAGTTCTTC.

V gene TRBV19 combines with J gene TRBJ2-7, with TRBD1 identical over 8 bases. The germline CDR1 and CDR2 sequences are LNHDA and SQIVND (reference sequence). This CDR3 is 15 amino acids long. With V trimmed by 3 bases and J by 1 base, 5 bases remained unmatched. CDR3 nucleotides: TGTGCCAGTAGTATCAGGCGGACAGGGTCCTACGAGCAGTACTTC. Translating gives CASSIRRTGSYEQYF.

The chain has TRBV19 and TRBJ2-3, with 11 bases aligning to TRBD2. Germline V gene sequence: CDR1 LNHDA, CDR2 SQIVND (reference sequence). CDR3 length: 19 amino acids. The ends lost 5 bases at V and 0 bases at J; junction bases unmatched: 13. CDR3 sequence (DNA): TGTGCCAGTAGTTCCCTTGGGGCTAGCGGGGGGCCAAGCACAGATACGCAGTATTTT. As protein: CASSSLGASGGPSTDTQYF.

This chain joins TRBV7-6 and TRBJ2-3; 8 positions match TRBD2. This CDR3 region has 16 residues. Per the germline V gene, CDR1 is SGHVS and CDR2 is FNYEAQ. The ends lost 5 bases at V and 0 bases at J; junction bases unmatched: 7. CDR3 bases: TGTGCCAGCAGCAGCCCGGGGGGGCATAGCACAGATACGCAGTATTTT. Translated: CASSSPGGHSTDTQYF.

This clone was seen once. DNA of the CDR3: TGTGCCAGCAGCGCGCTGCCGGGACAGGTAAACAATGAGCAGTTCTTC. This sequence encodes CASSALPGQVNNEQFF. J is TRBJ2-1 and V is TRBV5-5; 8 nucleotides align to TRBD1. V shed 4 bases and J 5 bases; nucleotides not matched to a gene: 11. The V gene's germline CDR1 is SGHKS and CDR2 YYEKEE (reference sequence). The CDR3 is made up of 16 amino acids.

The rearrangement links TRBV15 to TRBJ1-3; D uncertain. Per the germline V gene, CDR1 is LNHNV and CDR2 is YYDKDF (reference sequence). V was shortened by 3 bases and J by 2 bases, with 8 bases between the two germline ends. The CDR3 consists of 14 residues. CDR3 sequence (DNA): TGTGCCACCAGCAGGACAACCCCTGGAAACACCATATATTTT. Translation gives CATSRTTPGNTIYF.

The rearrangement uses TRBV5-5 and TRBJ2-3; 7 nucleotides line up with TRBD1. Germline CDR1 and CDR2: SGHKS and YYEKEE (reference sequence). Losses at the gene ends were 4 bases for V and 3 bases for J; bases not matched to a gene: 8. This CDR3 has 15 amino acids. The CDR3 loop reads CASSPFGTETDTQYF. The CDR3 DNA reads as TGTGCCAGCAGCCCGTTCGGGACAGAGACAGATACGCAGTATTTT.

This chain joins TRBV28 and TRBJ1-2; 9 nucleotides match TRBD1. This CDR3 is built from 14 residues. Germline V gives CDR1 MDHEN, CDR2 SYDVKM. V lost 6 bases and J lost 4; bases outside the gene matches: 6. Here the CDR3 reads CASSRDREFYGYTF. The DNA of the CDR3 is TGTGCCAGCAGCAGGGACAGGGAATTCTATGGCTACACCTTC.

This chain connects TRBV28 to TRBJ2-3; the match to TRBD2 covers 9 bases. V lost 5 bases, J lost 2 bases, and 5 bases stayed unmatched. CDR1 and CDR2 (germline): MDHEN, SYDVKM. The CDR3 contains 15 residues. The CDR3 DNA is TGTGCCAGCAGTATTGGGACTAGCTTCACAGATACGCAGTATTTT. Translating it yields CASSIGTSFTDTQYF.

This clone came up a few times. The chain is built from TRBV19 and TRBJ2-2; D possibly corresponds to TRBD2 (6 bases). Germline V gene lookup returns CDR1 LNHDA and CDR2 SQIVND (reference sequence). CDR3 size: 16 residues. The germline V and J ends were trimmed by 4 bases and 0 bases, with 12 bases remaining between them. CDR3 in amino acids: CASSRDLPPNTGELFF. CDR3 nucleotides: TGTGCCAGTAGTAGGGACTTACCCCCGAACACCGGGGAGCTGTTTTTT.

The rearrangement uses TRBV4-2 and TRBJ2-3; 10 nucleotides agree with TRBD2. The length of the CDR3 is 16 residues. V lost 1 base, J lost 9 bases, and 10 bases stayed unmatched. The germline V gene encodes CDR1 LGHNA and CDR2 YNFKEQ. CDR3 coding DNA: TGTGCCAGCAGCCAAGCCAGCGGGGGGGCAACCGCCACGCAGTATTTT. This encodes CASSQASGGATATQYF.

The chain is built from TRBV28 and TRBJ2-7; weak D call: TRBD2 (5 bases). Trimming shortened V by 5 bases and J by 3 bases, and 23 bases separated the two germline ends. Germline V gives CDR1 MDHEN, CDR2 SYDVKM. The CDR3 consists of 17 residues. The CDR3 bases are TGTGCCAGCAGTCAAGCCCCTCACAAAGAGGGTATCTACGAGCAGTACTTC. Translated: CASSQAPHKEGIYEQYF.

J is TRBJ1-4 and V is TRBV19, with unresolved D. The CDR3 is 14 amino acids. The ends were cut back, 1 base at V and 4 bases at J, with 7 bases in the middle. The germline V gene has CDR1 LNHDA and CDR2 SQIVND (reference sequence). Here the CDR3 DNA reads TGTGCCAGTAGTATAGCGACTTTTAATGAAAAACTGTTTTTT. Translated: CASSIATFNEKLFF.

The chain carries TRBV6-6 and TRBJ2-4; D remains ambiguous. The germline gives CDR1 MNHNY, CDR2 SVGAGI (reference sequence). The CDR3 has 14 amino acids. The V end was cut by 2 bases, the J end by 0 bases, with 5 bases between. CDR3 DNA sequence: TGTGCCAGCAGTTACGGGCTAGCCAAAAACATTCAGTACTTC. Its translation is CASSYGLAKNIQYF.

The rearrangement joins TRBV6-2 or TRBV6-3 to TRBJ1-5; TRBD1 matches at 7 bases. Trimming at V came to 6 bases and at J to 6 bases, leaving 14 bases not matched to a gene. The CDR3 is 16 residues long. CDR1 and CDR2 from the germline V gene are MNHEY and SVGEGT. CDR3 residues: CASSLHTRGSVQPQHF. DNA of the CDR3: TGTGCCAGCAGCCTTCACACCAGGGGGTCGGTTCAGCCCCAGCATTTT.